The 27 T cell receptor beta chains listed next were all sequenced from one sample in a study of blood T cell repertoires in COVID-19. Repertoires were generated with immunoSEQ multiplex PCR, while TCRdb's copy carries only in-frame clones and drops some. The sample has approximately 530,000 clones; about 88% are singletons. Input material: peripheral blood. These receptor sequences come from a woman aged 50 to 60 with COVID-19, enrolled during active disease.

V and J are TRBV29-1 and TRBJ2-4; D call uncertain. The CDR3 sequence is 13 residues long. Trimming stripped 5 bases from V and 0 bases from J, with 8 bases between. Germline-derived CDR1 and CDR2 are SQVTM and ANQGSEA. This CDR3 reads CSVTKPAKNIQYF. The CDR3 DNA reads TGCAGCGTTACCAAGCCAGCCAAAAACATTCAGTACTTC.

The chain carries TRBV12-5 and TRBJ2-1; no firm D call. Trimming pared 0 bases from V and 6 bases from J, leaving 6 bases between. Germline CDR1 is LGHNT and CDR2 is FRNRAP. This CDR3 contains 13 residues. CDR3 coding DNA: TGTGCTAGTGGTTTGGTAGCCGGCAATGAGCAGTTCTTC. Translation gives CASGLVAGNEQFF.

This chain uses TRBV19 with TRBJ1-5, with 7 bases lining up with TRBD1. Germline CDR1 reads LNHDA; CDR2 reads SQIVND (reference sequence). V was pared by 4 bases and J by 4 bases, with 7 bases of the junction left unmatched. The CDR3 sequence is 15 residues long. This CDR3 is CASSTNPGGNQPQHF. CDR3 in DNA: TGTGCCAGTAGTACCAACCCAGGGGGTAATCAGCCCCAGCATTTT.

This chain uses TRBV18 with TRBJ1-1; 8 bases match TRBD1. J lost 2 bases, V lost 3 bases, and 8 bases had no gene match. This CDR3 has 16 amino acids. Per germline, CDR1 KGHSH and CDR2 LQKENI. Here the CDR3 reads CASSPLTQGANTEAFF. The CDR3 nucleotides are TGTGCCAGCTCACCCTTAACGCAGGGGGCCAACACTGAAGCTTTCTTT.

V gene TRBV6-6 combines with J gene TRBJ2-7, with D possibly TRBD2 on 5 matching bases. The CDR3 sequence is 14 residues long. V lost 3 bases and J lost 3, with 12 bases in between. Germline V CDR1 and CDR2: MNHNY, SVGAGI (reference sequence). The CDR3 sequence is CASSYRESYYEQYF. CDR3 in DNA: TGTGCCAGCAGTTATAGGGAGTCATACTACGAGCAGTACTTC.

This clone was observed a handful of times. V usage is TRBV5-6 and J usage is TRBJ2-1; D is ambiguous. V was cut by 3 bases and J by 4 bases, with 11 bases left in between. The CDR3 has 14 residues. CDR1 and CDR2 (germline): SGHDT, YYEEEE. The CDR3 reads CASSSRYQYNEQFF. The CDR3 DNA is TGTGCCAGCAGCTCCCGCTACCAATACAATGAGCAGTTCTTC.

The chain has TRBV5-5 and TRBJ2-1; a weak D match, TRBD1 (5 bases). This CDR3 has 15 residues. The ends were cut back, 4 bases at V and 1 base at J, with 12 bases in the middle. Germline CDR1 and CDR2: SGHKS and YYEKEE (reference sequence). The CDR3 here is CASSVGRVSYNEQFF. The DNA of the CDR3 is TGTGCCAGCAGCGTTGGCAGGGTATCCTACAATGAGCAGTTCTTC. Variable domain in full (rest from reference TRBV5-5 and TRBJ2-1): DAGVTQSPTHLIKTRGQQVTLRCSPISGHKSVSWYQQVLGQGPQFIFQYYEKEERGRGNFPDRFSARQFPNYSSELNVNALLLGDSALYLCASSVGRVSYNEQFFGPGTRLTVL.

In DNA, the CDR3 is TGCGCCAGCAGCCAAGAGAGCTTCCACTACAATGAGCAGTTCTTC. This translates into CASSQESFHYNEQFF. V gene TRBV4-1 combines with J gene TRBJ2-1, with no clear D. Per germline, CDR1 MGHRA and CDR2 YSYEKL. Between the trimmed V and J ends, which lost 0 bases and 3 bases, there was a span of 9 bases. This CDR3 comprises 15 residues.

This chain connects TRBV6-5 to TRBJ2-7, with a weak D call TRBD1 (6 bases). Trimming stripped 5 bases from V and 2 bases from J, with 16 bases between. Germline V lookup: CDR1 MNHEY, CDR2 SVGAGI. CDR3 length: 15 residues. CDR3 residues: CASSQTRGFTYEQYF. As DNA, the CDR3 is TGTGCCAGCAGTCAGACAAGGGGGTTCACCTACGAGCAGTACTTC.

The chain joins TRBV5-4 to TRBJ1-5; D ambiguous. The CDR3 length is 13 residues. Germline V gene data show CDR1 as SGHNT and CDR2 as YYREEE (reference sequence). V lost 4 bases and J 4 bases, leaving 9 bases between the germline ends. Here the CDR3 reads CASSPGANQPQHF. The CDR3, as DNA: TGTGCCAGCAGCCCGGGAGCTAATCAGCCCCAGCATTTT. Using reference TRBV5-4 and TRBJ1-5 for the parts outside the CDR3, the full variable domain is ETGVTQSPTHLIKTRGQQVTLRCSSQSGHNTVSWYQQALGQGPQFIFQYYREEENGRGNFPPRFSGLQFPNYSSELNVNALELDDSALYLCASSPGANQPQHFGDGTRLSIL.

V and J are TRBV25-1 and TRBJ1-5, with 9 bases matching TRBD1. With 7 bases clipped from V and 0 bases from J, the junction kept 1 base outside the gene matches. Germline V lookup: CDR1 MGHDK, CDR2 SYGVNS. The CDR3 extends over 14 amino acids. CDR3 sequence reads: CASKQGASNQPQHF. In DNA form, the CDR3 reads TGTGCCAGCAAACAGGGGGCTAGCAATCAGCCCCAGCATTTT.

With respect to this clone: Other DNA variants within this sample encode the same CDR3. The CDR3 here is CASSLLGTGNTEAFF. The CDR3, as DNA: TGCGCCAGCAGCTTGCTTGGGACAGGGAACACTGAAGCTTTCTTT. The chain employs TRBV5-1 and TRBJ1-1; 8 bases map to TRBD1. This CDR3 is 15 amino acids long. The germline V gene has CDR1 SGHRS and CDR2 YFSETQ. V lost 1 base, J lost 1 base, and 3 bases stayed unmatched.

The chain carries TRBV18 and TRBJ2-3; D is unresolved. V was shortened by 2 bases and J by 4 bases, with 13 bases between the two germline ends. Germline CDR1 is KGHSH and CDR2 is LQKENI. The CDR3 covers 15 residues. Here the CDR3 reads CASSPESVASDTQYF. The CDR3 bases are TGTGCCAGCTCACCAGAGTCGGTAGCATCAGATACGCAGTATTTT. The entire variable domain, with the rest obtained from reference TRBV18 and TRBJ2-3, is as follows: NAGVMQNPRHLVRRRGQEARLRCSPMKGHSHVYWYRQLPEEGLKFMVYLQKENIIDESGMPKERFSAEFPKEGPSILRIQQVVRGDSAAYFCASSPESVASDTQYFGPGTRLTVL.

The V and J genes are TRBV11-2 and TRBJ2-3, with 11 bases aligning to TRBD2. The ends lost 2 bases at V and 4 bases at J; junction bases unmatched: 5. The CDR3 is 16 amino acids. Germline V gene sequence: CDR1 SGHAT, CDR2 FQNNGV. In DNA, the CDR3 is TGTGCCAGCAGCTTAATTAGCGGGGGGGCAGCAGATACGCAGTATTTT. It codes for CASSLISGGAADTQYF.

This sequence joins TRBV7-9 and TRBJ1-2; 9 bases map to TRBD1. The CDR3 is made up of 13 amino acids. J gave up 7 bases and V 3 bases, and 3 bases lay outside the gene matches. Per the germline V gene, CDR1 is SEHNR and CDR2 is FQNEAQ (reference sequence). The CDR3 region is CASSLGQGLGYTF. In nucleotides, the CDR3 is TGTGCCAGCAGCTTGGGACAGGGCCTTGGCTACACCTTC. Variable domain in full (rest from reference TRBV7-9 and TRBJ1-2): DTGVSQNPRHKITKRGQNVTFRCDPISEHNRLYWYRQTLGQGPEFLTYFQNEAQLEKSRLLSDRFSAERPKGSFSTLEIQRTEQGDSAMYLCASSLGQGLGYTFGSGTRLTVV.

This clone came up a few times. The chain has TRBV6-5 and TRBJ2-2; unclear D gene. Trimming stripped 5 bases from V and 4 bases from J, with 8 bases between. CDR1 and CDR2 from the germline V gene are MNHEY and SVGAGI. CDR3 size: 13 residues. The DNA for the CDR3 is TGTGCCAGCAGTCTCGAGAGCACCGGGGAGCTGTTTTTT. Residues: CASSLESTGELFF.

The gene calls are TRBV6-6 and TRBJ1-5; D not resolved. With 4 bases removed from V and 0 bases from J, the gap between germline ends came to 10 bases. The CDR3 spans 15 residues. Germline assignment: CDR1 MNHNY and CDR2 SVGAGI (reference sequence). CDR3: CASSSRGDSNQPQHF. CDR3 nucleotide sequence: TGTGCCAGCAGTTCCCGAGGAGATAGCAATCAGCCCCAGCATTTT.

The chain carries TRBV25-1 and TRBJ1-1, with D maybe TRBD1 (5 bases). Per the germline V gene, CDR1 is MGHDK and CDR2 is SYGVNS. V was clipped by 4 bases and J by 1 base, with 7 bases between them. The CDR3 spans 13 residues. CDR3 loop: CASSAGPNTEAFF. DNA of the CDR3: TGTGCCAGCAGTGCAGGGCCGAACACTGAAGCTTTCTTT.

The chain combines TRBV3-1 (or the pseudogene TRBV3-2) with TRBJ1-4; D is perhaps TRBD1 (6 bases). V lost 4 bases and J 8 bases, leaving 17 bases between the germline ends. Per the germline V gene, CDR1 is LGHDT and CDR2 is YNNKEL (reference sequence). CDR3 length: 15 residues. The CDR3 is CASSLSAQGGEKLFF. CDR3 nucleotides: TGTGCCAGCAGCCTAAGTGCACAGGGTGGCGAAAAACTGTTTTTT.

V and J are TRBV5-5 and TRBJ1-3, with D tentatively TRBD1 (5 bases). V was clipped by 1 base and J by 4 bases, with 6 bases between them. This CDR3 spans 13 amino acids. CDR1 SGHKS and CDR2 YYEKEE come from the germline V gene (reference sequence). CDR3 sequence (DNA): TGTGCCAGCAGCTTGACAGGCGGAAACACCATATATTTT. The encoded protein is CASSLTGGNTIYF.

This chain connects TRBV5-1 to TRBJ1-2; D might be TRBD1 (5 bases). Deletions cut 4 bases from V and 2 bases from J, with 12 bases between. The CDR3 has 14 amino acids. Germline values: CDR1 SGHRS, CDR2 YFSETQ. This chain's CDR3 is CASSVPTDNYGYTF. The CDR3, as DNA: TGCGCCAGCAGCGTACCGACAGACAACTATGGCTACACCTTC.

V is TRBV3-1 (or the pseudogene TRBV3-2) and J is TRBJ1-1, with a tentative D call TRBD1 (6 bases). Per the germline V gene, CDR1 is LGHDT and CDR2 is YNNKEL (reference sequence). V lost 4 bases and J 5 bases, leaving 11 bases between the germline ends. The CDR3 is 13 amino acids. CDR3 loop: CASSPTGQTEAFF. The CDR3 DNA follows: TGTGCCAGCAGCCCCACGGGACAAACTGAAGCTTTCTTT.

This clone was counted a few times. The V and J genes are TRBV5-3 and TRBJ1-6; TRBD1 agrees at 8 bases. TRBV5-3 counts as an open reading frame of uncertain function. J was trimmed by 13 bases and V by 0 bases; bases with no gene match: 12. CDR3 size: 16 residues. Here the CDR3 DNA reads TGTGCCAGAAGCTTGGTTCCGACAGGGGCAATTCGTCCCCTCCACTTT. Protein: CARSLVPTGAIRPLHF.

There are a few counts of this clone. The V gene is TRBV18, the J gene TRBJ1-2; 8 nucleotides line up with TRBD1. With V trimmed by 6 bases and J by 10 bases, 13 bases remained unmatched. Germline V lookup: CDR1 KGHSH, CDR2 LQKENI. The CDR3 extends over 14 amino acids. This CDR3 is CASSPDRAGLHYTF. CDR3 nucleotide sequence: TGTGCCAGCTCTCCGGACAGGGCTGGATTGCACTACACCTTC.

This chain uses TRBV3-1 (or the pseudogene TRBV3-2) with TRBJ2-3; the match to TRBD2 covers 10 bases. The J segment lost 0 bases and the V segment lost 0 bases, leaving 9 bases of the junction unmatched. The CDR3 runs to 19 residues. Germline values: CDR1 LGHDT, CDR2 YNNKEL (reference sequence). CDR3 bases: TGTGCCAGCAGCCAAGACGGGCTAGCGGGGGCCTCTAGCACAGATACGCAGTATTTT. Its translation: CASSQDGLAGASSTDTQYF.

The chain combines TRBV5-1 with TRBJ1-6; 7 bases agree with TRBD1. CDR1 and CDR2 from the germline V gene are SGHRS and YFSETQ. This CDR3 is 14 amino acids long. The J segment lost 5 bases and the V segment lost 3 bases, leaving 2 bases of the junction unmatched. CDR3 loop: CASSWGTDNSPLHF. The CDR3 DNA is TGCGCCAGCAGCTGGGGGACAGATAATTCACCCCTCCACTTT.

J is TRBJ1-5 and V is TRBV19, with TRBD1 identical over 9 bases. The ends lost 5 bases at V and 4 bases at J; junction bases unmatched: 3. The CDR3 runs 14 residues. Germline values: CDR1 LNHDA, CDR2 SQIVND (reference sequence). CDR3 coding DNA: TGTGCCAGTAGTTCGACAGGGGGGAATCAGCCCCAGCATTTT. This translates into CASSSTGGNQPQHF.